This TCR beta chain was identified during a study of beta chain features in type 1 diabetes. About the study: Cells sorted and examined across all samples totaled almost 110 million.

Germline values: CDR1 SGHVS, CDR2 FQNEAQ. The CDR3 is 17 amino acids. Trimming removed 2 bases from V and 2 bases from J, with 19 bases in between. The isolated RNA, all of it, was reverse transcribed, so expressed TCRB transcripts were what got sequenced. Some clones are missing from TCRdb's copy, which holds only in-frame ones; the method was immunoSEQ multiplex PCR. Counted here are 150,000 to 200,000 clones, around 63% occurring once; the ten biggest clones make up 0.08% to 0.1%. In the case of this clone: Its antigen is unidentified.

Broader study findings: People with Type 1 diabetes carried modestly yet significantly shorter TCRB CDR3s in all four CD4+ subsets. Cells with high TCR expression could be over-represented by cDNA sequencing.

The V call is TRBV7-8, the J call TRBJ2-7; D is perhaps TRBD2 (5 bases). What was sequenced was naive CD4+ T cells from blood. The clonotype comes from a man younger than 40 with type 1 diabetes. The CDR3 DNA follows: TGTGCCAGCAGCTTAACTACGGACCCCCGGCGGGCCTACGAGCAGTACTTC. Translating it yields CASSLTTDPRRAYEQYF.